A single sample gave rise to the 30 T cell receptor beta chains below, sequenced in a study of cytomegalovirus exposure and HLA in healthy donors. The PCR contained 60 Vbeta and 13 Jbeta primers. TCRdb keeps only in-frame clones here, not all; method: immunoSEQ multiplex PCR. Found here are more than 140,000 clones, approximately 82% of them singletons; the top ten hold 1.5% to 2.5%. What was sequenced was PBMCs. The receptors were sampled from a woman in her thirties or forties in good health and CMV-seronegative.

V usage is TRBV28 and J usage is TRBJ2-7; 7 nucleotides line up with TRBD1. The CDR3 is made up of 15 amino acids. The V gene's germline CDR1 is MDHEN and CDR2 SYDVKM. Unmatched junction bases numbered 7, after V lost 5 bases and J lost 0 bases. CDR3 region: CASSQPGQSSYEQYF. CDR3 sequence (DNA): TGTGCCAGCAGTCAACCGGGACAGAGCTCCTACGAGCAGTACTTC.

This sequence joins TRBV9 and TRBJ1-1; D call uncertain. This CDR3 region has 14 residues. CDR1 is SGDLS and CDR2 is YYNGEE in the germline V gene. Deletions cut 1 base from V and 5 bases from J, with 12 bases between. DNA of the CDR3: TGTGCCAGCAGCGTAACTGGCGGGGAAACTGAAGCTTTCTTT. The encoded protein is CASSVTGGETEAFF. The full variable domain, rest sourced from reference TRBV9 and TRBJ1-1, is DSGVTQTPKHLITATGQRVTLRCSPRSGDLSVYWYQQSLDQGLQFLIQYYNGEERAKGNILERFSAQQFPDLHSELNLSSLELGDSALYFCASSVTGGETEAFFGQGTRLTVV.

This clone was counted a single time. The chain couples TRBV14 to TRBJ2-1, with D possibly TRBD2 on 5 matching bases. V lost 2 bases, J lost 2 bases, and 13 bases lay in between. The CDR3 runs 16 residues. Germline CDR1 SGHDN, CDR2 FVKESK. CDR3 sequence: CASSQLIAITYNEQFF. The CDR3 nucleotides read TGTGCCAGCAGCCAATTAATAGCGATCACCTACAATGAGCAGTTCTTC.

In nucleotides, the CDR3 is TGTGCCAGCAGGGCTGGGACAGTTAACACCGGGGAGCTGTTTTTT. Translated: CASRAGTVNTGELFF. This sequence joins TRBV28 and TRBJ2-2, with TRBD1 matching 7 bases. The CDR3 consists of 15 residues. V was clipped by 6 bases and J by 2 bases; unmatched bases: 6. CDR1 and CDR2 from the germline V gene are MDHEN and SYDVKM. The complete variable domain, with remaining parts taken from reference TRBV28 and TRBJ2-2, reads DVKVTQSSRYLVKRTGEKVFLECVQDMDHENMFWYRQDPGLGLRLIYFSYDVKMKEKGDIPEGYSVSREKKERFSLILESASTNQTSMYLCASRAGTVNTGELFFGEGSRLTVL.

This rearrangement joins TRBV6-5 to TRBJ1-4; possibly TRBD1 for D (6 bases). CDR3 size: 15 residues. CDR1 is MNHEY and CDR2 is SVGAGI in the germline V gene. The V and J ends lost 5 bases and 5 bases respectively, with 15 bases between them. The CDR3 loop reads CASSTSGGRNEKLFF. CDR3 DNA: TGTGCCAGCAGTACCTCGGGGGGCCGGAATGAAAAACTGTTTTTT.

A note on this clone: The junction does not match germline at one end; this may be a read error. The chain is built from TRBV7-3 and TRBJ2-3; 8 bases are shared with TRBD2. The CDR3 spans 14 residues. CDR1 and CDR2 from the germline V gene are SGHTA and FQGTGA. The CDR3 loop reads CAGSVSGSEDTQYF. In nucleotides, the CDR3 is TGTGCCGGCAGTGTCAGCGGGAGTGAAGATACGCAGTATTTT.

The chain joins TRBV6-9 to TRBJ2-5, with TRBD1 identical over 12 bases. The CDR3 totals 17 residues. V dropped 6 bases and J dropped 2; count of bases not matched to a gene: 10. In germline, CDR1 is MNHGY, CDR2 SVAAGI. The CDR3 is CASRRDRGQGGQETQYF. The CDR3 nucleotides read TGTGCCAGCAGGCGGGACAGGGGGCAGGGAGGGCAAGAGACCCAGTACTTC.

The CDR3 sequence: CASSPSRDGAGELFF. CDR3 bases: TGTGCCAGCTCACCATCCCGGGATGGGGCCGGGGAGCTGTTTTTT. V is TRBV18 and J is TRBJ2-2; D might be TRBD2 (5 bases). Germline values: CDR1 KGHSH, CDR2 LQKENI. This CDR3 contains 15 residues. The V end lost 2 bases, the J end lost 6 bases, and 13 bases lay between the germline ends.

A word on this clone: An end of the junction does not agree with germline; a read error may underlie this. The chain has TRBV7-9 and TRBJ1-1; 8 bases line up with TRBD1. The CDR3 is 18 amino acids. Germline assignment: CDR1 SEHNR and CDR2 FQNEAQ (reference sequence). The CDR3 protein is CSSSSRDRYAPLNTEAFF. In DNA, the CDR3 is TGTTCCAGCAGCTCCCGGGACAGGTACGCCCCTCTGAACACTGAAGCTTTCTTT. Supplemented by reference TRBV7-9 and TRBJ1-1, the full variable domain reads DTGVSQNPRHKITKRGQNVTFRCDPISEHNRLYWYRQTLGQGPEFLTYFQNEAQLEKSRLLSDRFSAERPKGSFSTLEIQRTEQGDSAMYLCSSSSRDRYAPLNTEAFFGQGTRLTVV.

The chain links TRBV7-3 to TRBJ2-6; a weak D match, TRBD2 (5 bases). Per the germline V gene, CDR1 is SGHTA and CDR2 is FQGTGA. The length of the CDR3 is 15 residues. Trimming removed 2 bases from V and 3 bases from J, with 8 bases in between. CDR3 sequence reads: CASSLGLSGANVLTF. CDR3 sequence (DNA): TGTGCCAGCAGCTTAGGACTTAGTGGGGCCAACGTCCTGACTTTC.

This chain connects TRBV6-5 to TRBJ2-1; the match to TRBD2 covers 9 bases. CDR1 is MNHEY and CDR2 is SVGAGI in the germline V gene. The CDR3 is 16 amino acids. J gave up 2 bases and V 2 bases, and 4 bases lay outside the gene matches. Here the CDR3 reads CASSYAGLATYNEQFF. In nucleotides, the CDR3 is TGTGCCAGCAGTTACGCGGGACTAGCTACCTACAATGAGCAGTTCTTC.

This chain uses TRBV7-6 with TRBJ1-4; 7 bases match TRBD1. Per the germline V gene, CDR1 is SGHVS and CDR2 is FNYEAQ. The CDR3 loop spans 14 amino acids. V shed 1 base, J shed 5 bases, and the junction held 1 base outside the gene matches. As DNA, the CDR3 is TGTGCCAGCAGCTTAGGCAGGGGGAATGAAAAACTGTTTTTT. Its protein product is CASSLGRGNEKLFF.

This chain joins TRBV2 and TRBJ2-1; D is undetermined. V gave up 7 bases and J gave up 1 base, with 5 bases separating them. CDR1 and CDR2 (germline): SNHLY, FYNNEI. This CDR3 is built from 12 residues. In DNA, the CDR3 is TGTGCCAGCACCCTTTCCTACAATGAGCAGTTCTTC. Protein product: CASTLSYNEQFF.

The gene calls are TRBV6-6 and TRBJ2-3; maybe TRBD2 (5 bases). Per germline, CDR1 MNHNY and CDR2 SVGAGI (reference sequence). The CDR3 consists of 13 residues. Trimming removed 8 bases from V and 4 bases from J, with 13 bases in between. CDR3 sequence: CASSTGRADTQYF. CDR3 nucleotide sequence: TGTGCCAGCTCAACGGGAAGGGCAGATACGCAGTATTTT.

Here the CDR3 DNA reads TGCAGCGTCCGGGAGACAGGGAATCAGCCCCAGCATTTT. It codes for CSVRETGNQPQHF. The chain carries TRBV29-1 and TRBJ1-5, with TRBD1 matching over 7 bases. CDR3 length: 13 amino acids. Germline-derived CDR1 and CDR2 are SQVTM and ANQGSEA. V lost 6 bases and J lost 4; bases outside the gene matches: 6.

The gene calls are TRBV5-6 and TRBJ2-4; TRBD2 might be the D (6 bases). The germline V and J ends were trimmed by 4 bases and 8 bases, with 13 bases remaining between them. This CDR3 is built from 13 residues. Germline V CDR1 and CDR2: SGHDT, YYEEEE. As DNA, the CDR3 is TGTGCCAGCAGCCCGGAGGGGCGGGACATTCAGTACTTC. Amino acids: CASSPEGRDIQYF.

V usage is TRBV27 and J usage is TRBJ1-4, with 11 bases lining up with TRBD1. Trimming cost V 3 bases and J 5 bases; bases outside gene matches: 2. Germline values: CDR1 MNHEY, CDR2 SMNVEV (reference sequence). The CDR3 is made up of 15 amino acids. CDR3 loop: CASSLGTGGNEKLFF. The DNA of the CDR3 is TGTGCCAGCAGTTTGGGGACAGGGGGAAATGAAAAACTGTTTTTT. Combining the CDR3 with reference TRBV27 and TRBJ1-4 gives the whole variable domain EAQVTQNPRYLITVTGKKLTVTCSQNMNHEYMSWYRQDPGLGLRQIYYSMNVEVTDKGDVPEGYKVSRKEKRNFPLILESPSPNQTSLYFCASSLGTGGNEKLFFGSGTQLSVL.

The chain links TRBV30 to TRBJ2-3, with 7 bases identical to TRBD2. Germline assignment: CDR1 GTSNPN and CDR2 SVGIG (reference sequence). V lost 4 bases to trimming and J lost 1 base; unmatched junction nucleotides: 8. This CDR3 has 15 amino acids. DNA of the CDR3: TGTGCCTGGACCAAGGGGCTAGCGGGCACAGATACGCAGTATTTT. As protein: CAWTKGLAGTDTQYF.

The genes are TRBV2 and TRBJ1-2, with TRBD1 as a possible D gene (6 bases). V was shortened by 1 base and J by 1 base, with 13 bases between the two germline ends. CDR1 is SNHLY, CDR2 FYNNEI, per germline. This CDR3 is 16 amino acids long. DNA of the CDR3: TGTGCCAGCAGTGAAGGACAGGACACAGATAACTATGGCTACACCTTC. Protein sequence: CASSEGQDTDNYGYTF.

The CDR3 DNA sequence: TGTGCCAGCTCACCAGCTCAGACTAGCGGGAGGAACGGGGAGCTGTTTTTT. Encoded protein: CASSPAQTSGRNGELFF. The gene calls are TRBV18 and TRBJ2-2; 13 positions agree with TRBD2. V shed 2 bases and J 7 bases; nucleotides not matched to a gene: 7. The CDR3 runs to 17 residues. In germline, CDR1 is KGHSH, CDR2 LQKENI.

The chain employs TRBV13 and TRBJ2-3, with 7 bases lining up with TRBD2. In germline, CDR1 is PRHDT, CDR2 FYEKMQ (reference sequence). V dropped 5 bases and J dropped 4; count of bases not matched to a gene: 12. The CDR3 spans 16 residues. This CDR3 is CASSPHRLATSDTQYF. DNA for the CDR3: TGTGCCAGCAGCCCGCACCGACTAGCAACATCAGATACGCAGTATTTT.

V gene TRBV5-1 combines with J gene TRBJ2-1, with a tentative D call TRBD2 (6 bases). V lost 4 bases, J lost 10 bases, and 15 bases lay in between. The CDR3 has 13 amino acids. The germline gives CDR1 SGHRS, CDR2 YFSETQ. The CDR3: CASSPRGVVEQFF. The DNA of the CDR3 is TGCGCCAGCAGCCCGCGGGGCGTTGTGGAGCAGTTCTTC. Drawing the rest from reference TRBV5-1 and TRBJ2-1, the complete variable domain is KAGVTQTPRYLIKTRGQQVTLSCSPISGHRSVSWYQQTPGQGLQFLFEYFSETQRNKGNFPGRFSGRQFSNSRSEMNVSTLELGDSALYLCASSPRGVVEQFFGPGTRLTVL.

The chain combines TRBV9 with TRBJ2-1; 9 bases fit TRBD2. Trimming cost V 3 bases and J 2 bases; bases outside gene matches: 12. The CDR3 is made up of 18 amino acids. Germline V lookup: CDR1 SGDLS, CDR2 YYNGEE. The CDR3 DNA is TGTGCCAGCAGCGACGGACGACAGCGGGAGGCCCCCTACAATGAGCAGTTCTTC. Encoded protein: CASSDGRQREAPYNEQFF.

Written as DNA, the CDR3 is TGTGCCAGCATAGGGACAGTAACCTACGAGCAGTACTTC. Its translation: CASIGTVTYEQYF. V and J are TRBV28 and TRBJ2-7; TRBD1 matches 7 bases. The V and J ends lost 7 bases and 2 bases, in that order; junction bases with no gene match: 5. Germline CDR1 and CDR2: MDHEN and SYDVKM. The length of the CDR3 is 13 residues. Together with reference TRBV28 and TRBJ2-7, the CDR3 gives the full variable domain: DVKVTQSSRYLVKRTGEKVFLECVQDMDHENMFWYRQDPGLGLRLIYFSYDVKMKEKGDIPEGYSVSREKKERFSLILESASTNQTSMYLCASIGTVTYEQYFGPGTRLTVT.

The chain is built from TRBV5-1 and TRBJ2-7; no definite D call. V dropped 0 bases and J dropped 3 bases, with 10 bases sitting between them. From germline, CDR1 is SGHRS and CDR2 YFSETQ. The CDR3 has 14 residues. In DNA form, the CDR3 reads TGCGCCAGCAGCTTGGTTGGCCGTCTCTACGAGCAGTACTTC. Translating it yields CASSLVGRLYEQYF.

The chain couples TRBV4-3 to TRBJ1-2, with 9 bases aligning to TRBD1. Germline CDR1 is LGHNA and CDR2 is YSLEER. Unmatched junction bases numbered 13, after V lost 5 bases and J lost 6 bases. This CDR3 comprises 16 residues. In nucleotides, the CDR3 is TGCGCCAGCAGCTCCCAGACGACAGGGGGGTGGGATGGCTACACCTTC. It encodes CASSSQTTGGWDGYTF.

The gene calls are TRBV6-1 and TRBJ2-7, with a tentative D call TRBD2 (5 bases). The V end was cut by 6 bases, the J end by 6 bases, with 15 bases between. This CDR3 has 13 amino acids. The germline V gene encodes CDR1 MNHNS and CDR2 SASEGT. DNA of the CDR3: TGTGCCAGCAGACCCCCGGAGGTTCGCGAGCAGTACTTC. Protein: CASRPPEVREQYF.

The chain has TRBV7-9 and TRBJ1-4, with D hard to call. The CDR3 contains 14 residues. Germline-derived CDR1 and CDR2 are SEHNR and FQNEAQ (reference sequence). The V and J ends lost 1 base and 10 bases respectively, with 13 bases between them. CDR3 DNA: TGTGCCAGCAGCTTAGTAGGGTCCGAGGGAAAACTGTTTTTT. Residues: CASSLVGSEGKLFF.

The chain couples TRBV2 to TRBJ1-5; no clear D gene. CDR3 length: 13 residues. Germline CDR1 reads SNHLY; CDR2 reads FYNNEI. The ends were cut back, 6 bases at V and 6 bases at J, with 12 bases in the middle. The CDR3 bases are TGTGCCAGCAGGGAGGGTTTAGGTCAGCCCCAGCATTTT. Residues: CASREGLGQPQHF.

This clone came up a few times. The rearrangement links TRBV9 to TRBJ2-3; possibly TRBD2 for D (5 bases). Germline assignment: CDR1 SGDLS and CDR2 YYNGEE. The CDR3 contains 15 residues. The V end lost 0 bases, the J end lost 4 bases, and 12 bases lay between the germline ends. The CDR3 is CASSVGGSEADTQYF. CDR3 sequence (DNA): TGTGCCAGCAGCGTAGGGGGTAGCGAGGCAGATACGCAGTATTTT.